These 7 T cell receptor beta chains were sequenced from one sample in a study of blood T cells in healthy people across ages (dated by TCRdb to between 2014 and 2016). Libraries were constructed by 5' RACE. The second PCR ran for roughly 7 to 11 cycles and used a J-beta primer mix along with a sample-barcoded 5' primer. Through fastp at Q25 and MiXCR, TCRdb rebuilt clones from the public reads, retaining in-frame beta chains. Entries that share a CDR3 protein sequence are merged under the most common genes and DNA. Recorded for this sample are around 2 million distinct CDR3 sequences; around 42% of them occurred a single time. Of the sample, more than 20% falls within the top ten clones. Sequenced: blood. These receptors were taken from a human donor in good health.

The genes are TRBV20-1 and TRBJ2-4, with D unresolved. The end of the DNA is better explained by TRBJ2-7, so the J call may be wrong. Germline V gives CDR1 DFQATT, CDR2 SNEGSKA (reference sequence). CDR3 size: 14 residues. The CDR3 DNA reads TGCAGTGCTAGCCCACAATCTGCTTCCTACGAGCAGTACTTC. Its protein is CSASPQSASYEQYF.

This chain uses TRBV4-2 with TRBJ2-1; D remains ambiguous. Between the trimmed V and J ends, which lost 1 base and 0 bases, there was a span of 10 bases. Germline assignment: CDR1 LGHNA and CDR2 YNFKEQ. This CDR3 has 16 residues. CDR3 nucleotides: TGTGCCAGCAGCCAAGGAGCTCAGAGCTCCTACAATGAGCAGTTCTTC. It is translated as CASSQGAQSSYNEQFF.

J is TRBJ2-5 and V is TRBV12-3 or TRBV12-4, with a weak D call TRBD1 (5 bases). The CDR3 spans 16 residues. Between the trimmed V and J ends, which lost 4 bases and 4 bases, there was a span of 19 bases. The CDR3 region has the DNA TGTGCCAGCAGTTCCCGGACAATTTGGGTGAGAGAGACCCAGTACTTC. This gives the protein CASSSRTIWVRETQYF.

The genes are TRBV5-4 and TRBJ2-1; D possibly uses TRBD1 or TRBD2 (5 bases each). The CDR3 is 14 amino acids. The germline CDR1 and CDR2 sequences are SGHNT and YYREEE (reference sequence). Trimming stripped 2 bases from V and 5 bases from J, with 11 bases between. The CDR3 DNA is TGTGCCAGCAGCTTCAAGGGGACCAACAATGAGCAGTTCTTC. It is translated as CASSFKGTNNEQFF. Filled out from reference TRBV5-4 and TRBJ2-1, the complete variable domain reads ETGVTQSPTHLIKTRGQQVTLRCSSQSGHNTVSWYQQALGQGPQFIFQYYREEENGRGNFPPRFSGLQFPNYSSELNVNALELDDSALYLCASSFKGTNNEQFFGPGTRLTVL.

This clonotype was seen just once. The chain joins TRBV5-5 to TRBJ2-5, with D maybe TRBD1 (5 bases). The tail of the sequence fits TRBJ2-7 better, so the J call may be wrong. The germline CDR1 and CDR2 sequences are SGHKS and YYEKEE (reference sequence). The CDR3 contains 14 residues. The CDR3 loop is CASSAYRRVDEQYF. The CDR3 nucleotides are TGTGCCAGCAGCGCCTACAGGAGAGTAGACGAGCAGTACTTC.

The V and J genes are TRBV3-1 and TRBJ2-5; 9 bases map to TRBD1. Germline V gives CDR1 LGHDT, CDR2 YNNKEL (reference sequence). This CDR3 is built from 15 residues. J lost 6 bases, V lost 6 bases, and 11 bases had no gene match. The CDR3 nucleotides read TGTGCCAGCAGAGAAAGACAGGGGGGCGGGAAGACCCAGTACTTC. Translating gives CASRERQGGGKTQYF.

This clonotype has only a few counts. This chain joins TRBV12-3 or TRBV12-4 and TRBJ2-1; D is unresolved. V was pared by 6 bases and J by 8 bases, with 17 bases between. The CDR3 has 14 amino acids. The CDR3 DNA sequence: TGTGCCAGCAGCTCCCGGCAGAATTCGGATGAGCAGTTCTTC. Amino acid sequence: CASSSRQNSDEQFF.